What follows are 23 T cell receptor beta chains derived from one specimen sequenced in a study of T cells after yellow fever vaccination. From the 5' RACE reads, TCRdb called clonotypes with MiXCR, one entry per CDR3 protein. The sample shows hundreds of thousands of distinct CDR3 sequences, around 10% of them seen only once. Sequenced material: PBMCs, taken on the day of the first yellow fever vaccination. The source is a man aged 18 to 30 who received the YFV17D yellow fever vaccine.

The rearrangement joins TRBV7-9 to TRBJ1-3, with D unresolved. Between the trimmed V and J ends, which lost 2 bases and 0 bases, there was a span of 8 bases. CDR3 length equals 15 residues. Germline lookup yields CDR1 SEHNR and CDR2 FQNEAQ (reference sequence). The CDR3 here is CASSLTRGSGNTIYF. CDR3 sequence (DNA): TGTGCCAGCAGCTTAACCCGGGGCTCTGGAAACACCATATATTTT.

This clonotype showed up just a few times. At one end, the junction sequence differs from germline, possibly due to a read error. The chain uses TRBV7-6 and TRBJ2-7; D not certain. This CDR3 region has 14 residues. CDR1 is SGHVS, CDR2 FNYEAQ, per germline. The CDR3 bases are TGTGCCAGCAGCTTAGGTTATAGCTCCCACGAGCAGTACTTC. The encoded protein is CASSLGYSSHEQYF.

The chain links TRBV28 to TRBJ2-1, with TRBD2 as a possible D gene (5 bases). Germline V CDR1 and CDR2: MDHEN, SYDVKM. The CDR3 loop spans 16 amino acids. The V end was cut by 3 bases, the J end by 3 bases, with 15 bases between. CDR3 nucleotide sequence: TGTGCCAGCAGTTTGTGGGGTGGACTTGGCTACAATGAGCAGTTCTTC. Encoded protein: CASSLWGGLGYNEQFF.

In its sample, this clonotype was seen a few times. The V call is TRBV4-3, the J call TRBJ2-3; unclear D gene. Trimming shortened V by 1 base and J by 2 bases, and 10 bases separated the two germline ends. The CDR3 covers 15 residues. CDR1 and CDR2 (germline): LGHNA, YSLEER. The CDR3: CASSQGIAVTDTQYF. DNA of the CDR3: TGCGCCAGCAGCCAAGGGATTGCAGTCACAGATACGCAGTATTTT.

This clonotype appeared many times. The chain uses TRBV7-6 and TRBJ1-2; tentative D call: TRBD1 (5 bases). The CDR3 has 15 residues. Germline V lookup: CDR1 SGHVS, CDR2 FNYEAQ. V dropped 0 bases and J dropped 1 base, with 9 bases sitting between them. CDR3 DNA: TGTGCCAGCAGCTTAGCGGAGACAGATAACTATGGCTACACCTTC. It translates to CASSLAETDNYGYTF.

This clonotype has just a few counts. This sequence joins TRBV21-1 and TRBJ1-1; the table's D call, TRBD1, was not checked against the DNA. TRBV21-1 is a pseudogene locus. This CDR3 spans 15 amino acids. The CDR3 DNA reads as TGTGCCAGCAGCAAAGAGGGGGGGCTGGGAACTGAAGCTTTCTTT. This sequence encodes CASSKEGGLGTEAFF.

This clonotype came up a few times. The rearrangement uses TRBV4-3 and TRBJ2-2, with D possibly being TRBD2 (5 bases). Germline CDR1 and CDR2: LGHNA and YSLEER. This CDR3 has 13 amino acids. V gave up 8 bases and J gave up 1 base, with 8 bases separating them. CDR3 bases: TGCGCCAGCCAGAGGGAGAACACCGGGGAGCTGTTTTTT. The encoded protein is CASQRENTGELFF.

The CDR3 spells CASSSRDRDQPQHF. CDR3 sequence (DNA): TGTGCCAGCAGCTCCCGGGATCGGGATCAGCCCCAGCATTTT. The V and J genes are TRBV5-6 and TRBJ1-5; unclear D gene. Germline V gives CDR1 SGHDT, CDR2 YYEEEE. V lost 3 bases to trimming and J lost 5 bases, with 12 bases between them. The CDR3 extends over 14 amino acids.

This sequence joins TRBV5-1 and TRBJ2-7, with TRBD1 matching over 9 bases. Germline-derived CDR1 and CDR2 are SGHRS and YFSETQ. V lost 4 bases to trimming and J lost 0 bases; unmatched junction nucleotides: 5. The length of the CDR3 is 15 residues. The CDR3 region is CASSPGTGNSYEQYV. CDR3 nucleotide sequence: TGCGCCAGCAGCCCCGGGACAGGGAACTCCTACGAGCAGTACGTC.

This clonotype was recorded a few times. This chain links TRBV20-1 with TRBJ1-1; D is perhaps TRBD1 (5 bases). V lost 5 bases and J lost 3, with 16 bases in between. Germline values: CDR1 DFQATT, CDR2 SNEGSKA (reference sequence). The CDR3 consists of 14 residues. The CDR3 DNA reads TGCAGTGCTCCCTGGGGCCAAAGGTACACTGAAGCTTTCTTT. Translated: CSAPWGQRYTEAFF.

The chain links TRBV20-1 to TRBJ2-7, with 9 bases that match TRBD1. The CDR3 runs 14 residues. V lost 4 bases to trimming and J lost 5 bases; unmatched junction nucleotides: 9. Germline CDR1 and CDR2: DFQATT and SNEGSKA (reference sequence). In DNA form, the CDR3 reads TGCAGTGCTACCAGACAGGGGGTGCCCGACGAGCAGTACTTC. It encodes CSATRQGVPDEQYF.

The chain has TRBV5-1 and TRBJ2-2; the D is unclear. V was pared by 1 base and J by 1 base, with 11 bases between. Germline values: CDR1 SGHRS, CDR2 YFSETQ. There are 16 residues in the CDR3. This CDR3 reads CASSLSVSENTGELFF. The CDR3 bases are TGCGCCAGCAGCTTGTCCGTCAGTGAGAACACCGGGGAGCTGTTTTTT.

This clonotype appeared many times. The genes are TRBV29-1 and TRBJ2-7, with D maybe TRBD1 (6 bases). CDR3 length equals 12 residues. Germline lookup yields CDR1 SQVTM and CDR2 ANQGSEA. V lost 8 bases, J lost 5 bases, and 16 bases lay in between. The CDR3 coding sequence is TGCAGCCTAACCGATGGGGGCAACGAGCAGTACTTC. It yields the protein CSLTDGGNEQYF.

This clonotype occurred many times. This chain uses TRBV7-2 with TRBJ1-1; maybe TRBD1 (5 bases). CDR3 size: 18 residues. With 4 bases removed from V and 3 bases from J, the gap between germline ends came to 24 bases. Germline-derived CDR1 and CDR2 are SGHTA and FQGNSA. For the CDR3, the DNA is TGTGCCAGCAGCTCAGCTTACCTGGGACGACTAAGGGACACTGAAGCTTTCTTT. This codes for CASSSAYLGRLRDTEAFF.

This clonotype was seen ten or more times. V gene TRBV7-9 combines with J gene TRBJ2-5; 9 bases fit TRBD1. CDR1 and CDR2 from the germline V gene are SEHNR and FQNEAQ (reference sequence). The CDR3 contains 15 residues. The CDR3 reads CGDRDRSIELKTQYF. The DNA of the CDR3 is TGTGGGGACAGGGACAGATCTATCGAGTTGAAGACCCAGTACTTC.

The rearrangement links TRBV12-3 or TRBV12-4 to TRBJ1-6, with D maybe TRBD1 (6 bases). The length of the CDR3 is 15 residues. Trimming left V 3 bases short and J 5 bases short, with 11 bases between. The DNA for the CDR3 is TGTGCCAGCAGTTTGGGGGGGCCGGATAATTCACCCCTCCACTTT. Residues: CASSLGGPDNSPLHF.

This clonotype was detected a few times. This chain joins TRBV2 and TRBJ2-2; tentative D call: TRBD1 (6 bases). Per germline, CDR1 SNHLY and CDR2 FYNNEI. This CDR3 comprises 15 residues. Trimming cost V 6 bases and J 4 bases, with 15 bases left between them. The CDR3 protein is CASSNRVGGTGELFF. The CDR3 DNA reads TGTGCCAGCAGCAACAGGGTTGGTGGCACCGGGGAGCTGTTTTTT.

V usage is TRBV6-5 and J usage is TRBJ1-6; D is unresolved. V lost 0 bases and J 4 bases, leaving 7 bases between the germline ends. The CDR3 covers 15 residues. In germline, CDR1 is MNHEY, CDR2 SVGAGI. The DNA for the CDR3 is TGTGCCAGCAGTTACTCGATTCGATATAATTCACCCCTCCACTTT. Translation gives CASSYSIRYNSPLHF.

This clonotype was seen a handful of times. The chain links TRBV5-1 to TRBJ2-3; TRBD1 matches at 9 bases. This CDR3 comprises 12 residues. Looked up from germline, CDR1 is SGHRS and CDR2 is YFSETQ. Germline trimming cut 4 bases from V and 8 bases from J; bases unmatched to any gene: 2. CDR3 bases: TGCGCCAGCAGCACGGGACAGGGTACGCAGTATTTT. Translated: CASSTGQGTQYF.

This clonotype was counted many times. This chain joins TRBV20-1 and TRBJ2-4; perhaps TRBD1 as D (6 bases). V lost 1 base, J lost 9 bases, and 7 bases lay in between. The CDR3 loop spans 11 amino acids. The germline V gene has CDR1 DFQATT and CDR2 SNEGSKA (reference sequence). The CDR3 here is CSARVGGIQYF. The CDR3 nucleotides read TGCAGTGCTAGAGTAGGGGGCATTCAGTACTTC.

The CDR3 spells CASSLDPYEQYV. In nucleotides, the CDR3 is TGTGCCAGCAGCTTAGACCCCTACGAGCAGTACGTC. The V and J genes are TRBV7-9 and TRBJ2-7, with unresolved D. Trimming took off 1 base at V and 2 bases at J, with 3 bases between the two ends. The CDR3 length is 12 residues. Germline V gene sequence: CDR1 SEHNR, CDR2 FQNEAQ (reference sequence).

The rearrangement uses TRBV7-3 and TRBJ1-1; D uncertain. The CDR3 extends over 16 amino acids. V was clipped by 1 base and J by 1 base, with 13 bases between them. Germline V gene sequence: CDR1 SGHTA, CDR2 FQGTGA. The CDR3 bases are TGTGCCAGCAGCTTAAATGTGATGGGCCCGAACACTGAAGCTTTCTTT. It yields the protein CASSLNVMGPNTEAFF.

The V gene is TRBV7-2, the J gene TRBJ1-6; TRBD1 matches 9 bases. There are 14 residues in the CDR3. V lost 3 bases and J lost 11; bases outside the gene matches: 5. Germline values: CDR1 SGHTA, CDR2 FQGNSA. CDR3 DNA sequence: TGTGCCAGCAGCTTTACAGGGGGCACCACACCCCTCCACTTT. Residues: CASSFTGGTTPLHF.